The rows below give T cell receptor beta chains drawn from one sample of a study of regulatory T cells. Only in-frame clones appear in the TCRdb table, and some are missing; sequencing was by immunoSEQ multiplex PCR. The sample lists tens of thousands of clones, roughly 93% occurring once. The sequencing input was CD8+ T cells sorted from blood. The receptors derive from a child under 10 years old with CD3G deficiency. The CDR3 runs from the conserved cysteine through the conserved F or W. Fields, in order: V gene, clone size, CDR3 length, J gene, D gene, CDR3 DNA, CDR3 protein. A D gene is named only where the DNA matches it firmly. The size entry is marked missing in some rows and otherwise reads once, few, many or a size class.

>TRBV11-3|.|13|TRBJ2-3|.
TGTGCCAGCAGAGGCAGGGGACAAGATACGCAGTATTTT
CASRGRGQDTQYF
>TRBV28|.|17|TRBJ2-1|.
TGTGCCAGCAGTTCCCCCATAGGGCAGGGGCACTACAATGAGCAGTTCTTC
CASSSPIGQGHYNEQFF
>TRBV6-1|once|15|TRBJ2-1|.
TGTGCCAGCAGTGGGGGTTTCCTTGCTGAGAATGAGCAGTTCTTC
CASSGGFLAENEQFF
>TRBV6-1|once|12|TRBJ2-7|.
TGTGCCACGGCGGAGACTCACTACGAGCAGTACTTC
CATAETHYEQYF
>TRBV28|.|16|TRBJ2-1|.
TGTGCCAGCAGTTCGTTACAGCTATTTCCGGAGAATGAGCAGTTCTTC
CASSSLQLFPENEQFF
>TRBV30|.|13|TRBJ1-1|.
TGTGCCTGGAGAGCCTCGGCAGCCACTGAAGCTTTCTTT
CAWRASAATEAFF
>TRBV28|.|15|TRBJ2-7|TRBD2
TGTGCCAGCAGTTTAGCGGGGGGCCTGTCCTACGAGCAGTACTTC
CASSLAGGLSYEQYF
>TRBV19|few|13|TRBJ2-2|.
TGTGCCAGTAGTCCAGGGTTGGCCGGGGAGCTGTTTTTT
CASSPGLAGELFF
>TRBV28|.|17|TRBJ2-4|TRBD1
TGTGCCAGCAGTTTAACGGACAGGGGTTTAGCCAAAAACATTCAGTACTTC
CASSLTDRGLAKNIQYF
>TRBV30|.|12|TRBJ1-1|.
TGTGCCTGGTCGGGATTCCGGCGGACGGCGGTCTTT
CAWSGFRRTAVF
>TRBV5-1|.|13|TRBJ2-1|.
TGCGCCAGCAGCTTGGTGGGACCGGGCGAGCAGTTCTTC
CASSLVGPGEQFF
>TRBV28|.|13|TRBJ2-7|.
TGTGCCAGCAGTCATGGGCCAGGATACGAGCAGTACTTC
CASSHGPGYEQYF
>TRBV28|few|12|TRBJ2-1|.
TGTGCCAGCAGTTTACGAAACGGGGAGCAGTTCTTC
CASSLRNGEQFF
>TRBV28|.|13|TRBJ2-7|.
TGTGCCAGCAGTGCCGCGGGAATCTACGAGCAGTACTTC
CASSAAGIYEQYF
>TRBV19|.|13|TRBJ2-1|.
TGTGCCAGTAGTATAGACGGGAACAATGAGCAGTTCTTC
CASSIDGNNEQFF
>TRBV28|.|12|TRBJ1-1|.
TGTGCCAGCAGTCCGTGGGGGACTGAAGCTTTCTTT
CASSPWGTEAFF
>TRBV6-1|.|14|TRBJ2-7|.
TGTGCCAGCAGTGACCTGGACAGTTACTACGAGCAGTACTTC
CASSDLDSYYEQYF
>TRBV25-1|once|16|TRBJ1-2|.
TGTGCCAGCAGTAATGGAACACTGGGAAAGACCTATGGCTACACCTTC
CASSNGTLGKTYGYTF
>TRBV4-1|.|13|TRBJ2-1|.
TGCGCCAGCAGCCAGAGACTACTTAATGAGCAGTTCTTC
CASSQRLLNEQFF
>TRBV7-2|.|13|TRBJ2-1|.
TGTGCCAGCAGCCAAACCCCGGCAGAAGAGCAGTTCTTC
CASSQTPAEEQFF